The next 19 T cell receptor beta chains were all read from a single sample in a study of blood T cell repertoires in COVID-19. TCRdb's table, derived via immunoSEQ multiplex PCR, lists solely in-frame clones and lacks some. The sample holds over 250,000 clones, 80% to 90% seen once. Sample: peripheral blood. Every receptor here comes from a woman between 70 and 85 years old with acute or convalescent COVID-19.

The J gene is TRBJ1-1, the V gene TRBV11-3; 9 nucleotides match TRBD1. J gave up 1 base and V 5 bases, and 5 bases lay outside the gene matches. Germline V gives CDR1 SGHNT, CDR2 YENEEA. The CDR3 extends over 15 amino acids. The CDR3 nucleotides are TGTGCCAGCAGCGCAGGACAGGGGTCGAACACTGAAGCTTTCTTT. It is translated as CASSAGQGSNTEAFF.

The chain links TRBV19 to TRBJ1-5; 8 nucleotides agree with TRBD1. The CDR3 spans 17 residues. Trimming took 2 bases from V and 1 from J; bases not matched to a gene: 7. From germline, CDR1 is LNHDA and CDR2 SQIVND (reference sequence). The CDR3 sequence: CASSIRTGTESNQPQHF. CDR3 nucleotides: TGTGCCAGTAGTATAAGGACAGGGACAGAAAGCAATCAGCCCCAGCATTTT.

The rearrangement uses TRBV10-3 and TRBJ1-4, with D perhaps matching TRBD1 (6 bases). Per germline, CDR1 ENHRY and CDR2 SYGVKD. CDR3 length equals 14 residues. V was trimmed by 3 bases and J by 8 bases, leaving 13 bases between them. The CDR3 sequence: CAISERDTREKLFF. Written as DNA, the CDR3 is TGTGCCATCAGTGAACGGGACACACGCGAAAAACTGTTTTTT.

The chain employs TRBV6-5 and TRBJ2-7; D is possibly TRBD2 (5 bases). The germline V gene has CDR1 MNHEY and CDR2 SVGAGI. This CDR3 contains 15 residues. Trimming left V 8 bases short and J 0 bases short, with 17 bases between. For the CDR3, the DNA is TGTGCCAGCTTGTCGGAGCGGCCCAACTCCTACGAGCAGTACTTC. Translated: CASLSERPNSYEQYF.

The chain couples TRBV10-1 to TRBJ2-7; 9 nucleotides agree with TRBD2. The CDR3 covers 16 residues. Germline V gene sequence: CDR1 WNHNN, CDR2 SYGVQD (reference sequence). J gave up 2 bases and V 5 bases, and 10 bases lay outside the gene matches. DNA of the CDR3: TGCGCCAGCAGTAAAGGAAAAGCGGGGGGCGCCTACGAGCAGTACTTC. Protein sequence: CASSKGKAGGAYEQYF.

In DNA form, the CDR3 reads TGTGCCAGTCGCGCAGGATTCTATAGCAATCAGCCCCAGCATTTT. Its protein product is CASRAGFYSNQPQHF. The chain recombines TRBV19 with TRBJ1-5; D not certain. The germline V gene has CDR1 LNHDA and CDR2 SQIVND (reference sequence). Trimming shortened V by 8 bases and J by 0 bases, and 14 bases separated the two germline ends. The length of the CDR3 is 15 residues.

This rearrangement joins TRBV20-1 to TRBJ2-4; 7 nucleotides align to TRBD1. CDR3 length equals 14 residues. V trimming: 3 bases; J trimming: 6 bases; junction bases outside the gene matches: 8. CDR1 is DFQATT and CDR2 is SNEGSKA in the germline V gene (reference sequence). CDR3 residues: CSASPTRQGNIQYF. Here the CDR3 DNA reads TGCAGTGCTAGTCCGACGAGACAGGGAAACATTCAGTACTTC.

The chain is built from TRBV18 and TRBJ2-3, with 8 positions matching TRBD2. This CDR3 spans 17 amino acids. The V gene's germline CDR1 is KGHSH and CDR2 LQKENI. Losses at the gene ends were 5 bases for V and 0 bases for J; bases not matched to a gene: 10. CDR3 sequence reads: CASSSATLAGSTDTQYF. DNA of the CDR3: TGTGCCAGCTCATCGGCGACCCTAGCGGGTAGCACAGATACGCAGTATTTT.

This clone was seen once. The CDR3 nucleotides read TGTGCCAGCAGTAGACGCTGGACAGATAATTCACCCCTCCACTTT. Translated: CASSRRWTDNSPLHF. This chain joins TRBV2 and TRBJ1-6; possibly TRBD1 for D (6 bases). Germline V gene lookup returns CDR1 SNHLY and CDR2 FYNNEI. The CDR3 consists of 15 residues. Trimming stripped 5 bases from V and 5 bases from J, with 13 bases between. Full variable domain (missing parts from reference TRBV2 and TRBJ1-6): EPEVTQTPSHQVTQMGQEVILRCVPISNHLYFYWYRQILGQKVEFLVSFYNNEISEKSEIFDDQFSVERPDGSNFTLKIRSTKLEDSAMYFCASSRRWTDNSPLHFGNGTRLTVT.

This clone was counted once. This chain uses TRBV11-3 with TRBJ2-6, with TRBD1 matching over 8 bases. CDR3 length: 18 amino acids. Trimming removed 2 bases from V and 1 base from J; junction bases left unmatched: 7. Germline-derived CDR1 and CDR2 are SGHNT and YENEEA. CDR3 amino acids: CASSLQRQGNSGANVLTF. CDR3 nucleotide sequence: TGTGCCAGCAGCTTACAGAGACAGGGGAATTCTGGGGCCAACGTCCTGACTTTC.

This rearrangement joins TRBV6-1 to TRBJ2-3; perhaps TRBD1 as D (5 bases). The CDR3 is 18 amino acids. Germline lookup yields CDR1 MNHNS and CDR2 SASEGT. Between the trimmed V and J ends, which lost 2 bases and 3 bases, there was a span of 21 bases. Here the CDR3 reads CASSELLGRKGDTDTQYF. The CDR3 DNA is TGTGCCAGCAGTGAATTGCTCGGCAGGAAAGGGGATACAGATACGCAGTATTTT.

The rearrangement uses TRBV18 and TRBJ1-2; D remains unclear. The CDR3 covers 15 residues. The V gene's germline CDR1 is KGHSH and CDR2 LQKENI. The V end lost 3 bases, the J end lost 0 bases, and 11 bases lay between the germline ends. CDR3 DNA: TGTGCCAGCTCACCTTTGATCGAGGCTAACTATGGCTACACCTTC. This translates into CASSPLIEANYGYTF.

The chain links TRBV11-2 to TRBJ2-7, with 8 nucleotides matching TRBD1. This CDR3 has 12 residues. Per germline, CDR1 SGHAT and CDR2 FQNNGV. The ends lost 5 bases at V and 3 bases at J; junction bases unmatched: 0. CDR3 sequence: CASSGTGYEQYF. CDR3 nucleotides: TGTGCCAGCAGCGGGACAGGCTACGAGCAGTACTTC.

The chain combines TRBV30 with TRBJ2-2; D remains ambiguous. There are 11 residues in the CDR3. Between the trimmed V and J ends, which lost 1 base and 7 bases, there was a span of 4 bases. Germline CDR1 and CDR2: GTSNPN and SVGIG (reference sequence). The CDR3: CAWSGRGELFF. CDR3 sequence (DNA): TGTGCCTGGAGTGGTCGCGGGGAGCTGTTTTTT. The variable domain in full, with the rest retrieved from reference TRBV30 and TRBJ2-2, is SQTIHQWPATLVQPVGSPLSLECTVEGTSNPNLYWYRQAAGRGLQLLFYSVGIGQISSEVPQNLSASRPQDRQFILSSKKLLLSDSGFYLCAWSGRGELFFGEGSRLTVL.

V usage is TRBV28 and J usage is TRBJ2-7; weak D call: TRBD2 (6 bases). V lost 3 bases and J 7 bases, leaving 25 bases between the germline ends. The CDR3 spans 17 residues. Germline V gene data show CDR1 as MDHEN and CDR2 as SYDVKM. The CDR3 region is CASSLKGRGLMSGEQYF. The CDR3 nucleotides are TGTGCCAGCAGTTTGAAGGGGCGGGGACTCATGTCGGGGGAGCAGTACTTC. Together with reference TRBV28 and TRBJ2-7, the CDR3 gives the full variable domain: DVKVTQSSRYLVKRTGEKVFLECVQDMDHENMFWYRQDPGLGLRLIYFSYDVKMKEKGDIPEGYSVSREKKERFSLILESASTNQTSMYLCASSLKGRGLMSGEQYFGPGTRLTVT.

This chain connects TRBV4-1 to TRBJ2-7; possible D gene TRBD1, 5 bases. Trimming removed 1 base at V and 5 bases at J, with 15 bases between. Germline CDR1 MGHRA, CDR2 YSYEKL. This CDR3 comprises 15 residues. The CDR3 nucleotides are TGCGCCAGCAGCCAAGGGACAAGTAGCTTCCACGAGCAGTACTTC. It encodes CASSQGTSSFHEQYF.

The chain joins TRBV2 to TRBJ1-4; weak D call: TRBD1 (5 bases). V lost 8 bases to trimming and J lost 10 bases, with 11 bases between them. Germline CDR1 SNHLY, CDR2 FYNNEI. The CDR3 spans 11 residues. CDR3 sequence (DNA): TGTGCCAGCTACGCGGGGGTAAAACTGTTTTTT. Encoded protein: CASYAGVKLFF.

CDR3 sequence reads: CASRGDTGVPEAFF. The CDR3 region has the DNA TGCGCCAGCAGAGGTGACACAGGCGTTCCTGAAGCTTTCTTT. The chain couples TRBV5-1 to TRBJ1-1; D might be TRBD1 (5 bases). Germline loops: CDR1 SGHRS, CDR2 YFSETQ. Trimming cost V 5 bases and J 6 bases, with 17 bases left between them. The CDR3 is made up of 14 amino acids.

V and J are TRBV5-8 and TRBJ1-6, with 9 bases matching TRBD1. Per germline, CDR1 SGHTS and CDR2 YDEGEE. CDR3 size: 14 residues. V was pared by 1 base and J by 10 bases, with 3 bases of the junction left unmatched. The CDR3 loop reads CASSLRTGVSPLHF. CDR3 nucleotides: TGTGCCAGCAGCTTGCGGACAGGGGTCTCACCCCTCCACTTT.